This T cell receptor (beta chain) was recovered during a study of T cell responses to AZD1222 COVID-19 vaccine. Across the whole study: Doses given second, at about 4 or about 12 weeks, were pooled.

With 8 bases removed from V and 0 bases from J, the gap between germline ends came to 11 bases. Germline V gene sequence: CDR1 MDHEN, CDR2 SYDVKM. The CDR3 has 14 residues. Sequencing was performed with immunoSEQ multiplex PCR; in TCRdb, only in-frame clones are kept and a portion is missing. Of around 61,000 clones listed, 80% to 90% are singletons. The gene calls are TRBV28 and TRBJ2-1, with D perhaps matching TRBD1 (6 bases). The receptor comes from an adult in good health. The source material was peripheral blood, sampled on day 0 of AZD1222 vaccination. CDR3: CASEADSSYNEQFF. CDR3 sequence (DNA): TGTGCCAGCGAGGCGGACAGCTCCTACAATGAGCAGTTCTTC.